This TCR beta chain was identified in a study of vaccination and CD4 T cells after COVID-19. As for the study in general: Post-diagnosis, post-COVID samples were collected after a median approximately 92 days, ranging 35 to 161. A median of around 70 days (range 14 to 241) separated dose two from the taking of post-vaccine samples.

TCRdb recomputed calls from the PCR reads with MiXCR, one row per CDR3 protein. This sample has 15,000 to 20,000 distinct CDR3 sequences; over 45% occur once, and the top ten carry around 1.1%. V was cut by 3 bases and J by 8 bases, with 20 bases left in between. The CDR3 contains 15 residues. CDR1 and CDR2 (germline): DFQATT, SNEGSKA (reference sequence). Sequenced here: CD4+ T cells from blood, sampled after SARS-CoV-2 vaccination. The rearrangement joins TRBV20-1 to TRBJ2-1; D perhaps matches TRBD1 (6 bases). The sequence was collected from a human donor who had recovered from COVID-19. The CDR3 is CSASRLGGWVYEQFF. The CDR3 DNA follows: TGCAGTGCTAGTCGGCTAGGGGGTTGGGTCTATGAGCAGTTCTTC.